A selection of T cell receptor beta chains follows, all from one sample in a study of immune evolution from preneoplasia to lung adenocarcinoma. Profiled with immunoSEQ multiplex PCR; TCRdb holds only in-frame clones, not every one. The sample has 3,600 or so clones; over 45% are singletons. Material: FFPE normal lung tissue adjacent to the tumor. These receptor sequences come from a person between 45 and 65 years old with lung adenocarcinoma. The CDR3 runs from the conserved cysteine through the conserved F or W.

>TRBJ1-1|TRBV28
CASRDTGGATEAFF
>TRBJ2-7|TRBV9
CASSVALVGEQYF
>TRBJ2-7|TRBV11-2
CASSLTDSAYEQYF
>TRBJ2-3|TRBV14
CASSPLAGAVSTDTQYF
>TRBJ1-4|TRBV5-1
CASSFQGVQGEKLFF
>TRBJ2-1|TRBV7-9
CASSLGGGYNEQFF
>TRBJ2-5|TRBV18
CASSPQETQYF
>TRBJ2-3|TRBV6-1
CATNVDRVADTQYF
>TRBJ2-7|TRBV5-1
CASSTPEPGVEQYF
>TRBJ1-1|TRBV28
CASSSTAGMVTEAFF
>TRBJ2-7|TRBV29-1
CSVARGNYEQYF
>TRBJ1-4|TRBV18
CASSPREVNEKLFF
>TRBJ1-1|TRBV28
CASSPAGPEAFF
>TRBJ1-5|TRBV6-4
CASSDRANQPQHF
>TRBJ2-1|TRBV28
CASSLFQSSYNEQFF
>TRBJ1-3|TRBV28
CASSFSPTDRDSGNTIYF
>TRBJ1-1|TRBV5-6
CASSFPQNTEAFF
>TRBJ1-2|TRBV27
CASRGSGEGGYTF
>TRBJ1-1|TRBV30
CAWSVRTWGVKTSNTEAFF
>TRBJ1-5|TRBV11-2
CASSPTMGTAQPQHF
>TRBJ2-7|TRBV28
CASISSIAGLSYEQYF
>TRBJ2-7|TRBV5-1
CASSLAGTGGEQYF
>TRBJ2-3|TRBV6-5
CASSYASGSSTDTQYF
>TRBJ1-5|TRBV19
CASKEAGNNQPQHF
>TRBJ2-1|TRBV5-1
CASSYWTSGFSGGEQFF
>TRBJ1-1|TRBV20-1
CSPGGNTEAFF
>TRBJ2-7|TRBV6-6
CASRPGTRNPLEQYF
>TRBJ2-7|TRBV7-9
CASRSGSSYEQYF
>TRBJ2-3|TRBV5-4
CASSSPLSEASDTQYF
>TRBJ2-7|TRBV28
CASSLGETYEQYF
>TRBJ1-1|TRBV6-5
CASIGNGAEAFF
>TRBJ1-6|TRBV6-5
CASSYTTGDNSPLHF
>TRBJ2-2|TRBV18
CASSSPLLAGGATGELFF
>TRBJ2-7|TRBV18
CASSNRVAYEQYF
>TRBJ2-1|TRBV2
CASSQRDEQFF
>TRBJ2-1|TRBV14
CASSPQGAPSYNEQFF
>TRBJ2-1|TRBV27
CASSFGATHNEQFF
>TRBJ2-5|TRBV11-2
CASSFGGFRETQYF
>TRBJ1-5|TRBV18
CASSPYRDPHWPQHF
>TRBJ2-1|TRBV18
CASSPPSGGKGDEQFF
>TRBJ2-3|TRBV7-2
CASSIQASTDTQYF
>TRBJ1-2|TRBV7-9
CASSLEGDRGALYGYTF
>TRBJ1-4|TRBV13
CASSLGSGTGVREKLFF
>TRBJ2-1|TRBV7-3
CASSQIQGGGNEQFF
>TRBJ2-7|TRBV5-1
CASSLGQGAFVEQYF
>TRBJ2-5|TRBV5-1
CASSLSQGGRETQYF
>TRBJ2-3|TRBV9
CASSVADTQYF
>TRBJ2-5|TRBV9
CASSVALQETQYF